This T cell receptor beta chain was sequenced in a study of T cell responses to AZD1222 COVID-19 vaccine. Here immunoSEQ multiplex PCR was the method, and the copy in TCRdb shows in-frame clones only, minus some. The sample records fewer than 150,000 clones, approximately 88% being singletons. V gave up 3 bases and J gave up 7 bases, with 12 bases separating them. The CDR3 loop spans 12 amino acids. The germline gives CDR1 SQVTM, CDR2 ANQGSEA. Note on this clone: Its antigen remains unknown.

Overall study findings and caveats: Most donors were white British, females outnumbered males, and clonal diversity was possibly underestimated. Among AZD1222 vaccinees, only 5 to 7 were seropositive at baseline. No day 14 peak samples; only post-peak repertoires were characterized.

This sequence originates from an adult in good health. V is TRBV29-1 and J is TRBJ1-2, with a tentative D call TRBD1 (5 bases). Sequences were derived from peripheral blood, sampled on day 0 of AZD1222 vaccination. The CDR3 here is CSVDGLGGGYTF. The CDR3 DNA sequence: TGCAGCGTTGACGGGTTGGGGGGTGGCTACACCTTC.